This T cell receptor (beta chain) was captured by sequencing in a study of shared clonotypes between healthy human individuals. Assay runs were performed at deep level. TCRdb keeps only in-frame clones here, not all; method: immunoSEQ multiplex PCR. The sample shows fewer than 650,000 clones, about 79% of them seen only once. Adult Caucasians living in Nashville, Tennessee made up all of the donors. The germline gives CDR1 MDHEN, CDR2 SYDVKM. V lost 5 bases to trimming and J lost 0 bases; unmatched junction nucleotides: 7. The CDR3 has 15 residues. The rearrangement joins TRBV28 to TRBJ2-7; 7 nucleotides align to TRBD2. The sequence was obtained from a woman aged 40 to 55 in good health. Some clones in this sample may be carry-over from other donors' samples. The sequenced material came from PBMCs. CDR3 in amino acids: CASSAPSGSSYEQYF. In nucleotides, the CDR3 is TGTGCCAGCAGTGCACCTAGCGGAAGCTCCTACGAGCAGTACTTC.